This TCR beta chain was observed in a study of PD-1 blockade in classical Hodgkin lymphoma. This clone appeared a few times. The sample contains more than one DNA sequence encoding this CDR3. Trimming took 2 bases from V and 0 from J, leaving 6 bases between them. CDR3 size: 14 residues. Germline CDR1 is MNHEY and CDR2 is SVGAGI. Data came from immunoSEQ multiplex PCR; TCRdb stores just in-frame clones and leaves some out. The table includes more than 35,000 clones, 88% detected once. Following autologous stem cell transplantation, relapse occurred in every patient, and exposure to brentuximab vedotin varied.

The specimen comprised peripheral blood mononuclear cells (PBMCs), sampled before the second cycle of nivolumab. The origin of this receptor is a human donor with classical Hodgkin lymphoma. This rearrangement joins TRBV6-5 to TRBJ2-3, with D uncertain. The CDR3 nucleotides are TGTGCCAGCAGTTACGGGCGGAGCACAGATACGCAGTATTTT. Protein product: CASSYGRSTDTQYF.